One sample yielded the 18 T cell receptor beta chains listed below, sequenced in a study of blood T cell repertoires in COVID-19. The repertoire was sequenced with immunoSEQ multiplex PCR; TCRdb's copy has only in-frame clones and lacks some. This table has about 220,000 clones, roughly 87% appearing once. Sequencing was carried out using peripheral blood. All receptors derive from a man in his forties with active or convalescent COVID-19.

The CDR3 DNA is TGTGCCAGCAGCCAAGGGTTACAGGGGACTGAAGCTTTCTTT. It is translated as CASSQGLQGTEAFF. This chain connects TRBV3-1 (or the pseudogene TRBV3-2) to TRBJ1-1; 7 bases are shared with TRBD1. Germline lookup yields CDR1 LGHDT and CDR2 YNNKEL (reference sequence). Trimming at V came to 1 base and at J to 5 bases, leaving 4 bases not matched to a gene. The CDR3 is 14 residues long.

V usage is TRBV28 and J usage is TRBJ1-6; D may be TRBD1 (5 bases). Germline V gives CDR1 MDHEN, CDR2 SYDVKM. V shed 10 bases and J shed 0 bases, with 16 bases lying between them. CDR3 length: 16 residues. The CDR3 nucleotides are TGTGCCATCACCGACAGTTCATACTCCTATAATTCACCCCTCCACTTT. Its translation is CAITDSSYSYNSPLHF. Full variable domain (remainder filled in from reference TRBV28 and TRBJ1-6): DVKVTQSSRYLVKRTGEKVFLECVQDMDHENMFWYRQDPGLGLRLIYFSYDVKMKEKGDIPEGYSVSREKKERFSLILESASTNQTSMYLCAITDSSYSYNSPLHFGNGTRLTVT.

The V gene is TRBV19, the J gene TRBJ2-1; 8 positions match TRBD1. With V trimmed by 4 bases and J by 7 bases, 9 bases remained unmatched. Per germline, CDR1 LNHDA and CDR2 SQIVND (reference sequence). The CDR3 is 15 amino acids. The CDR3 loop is CASSSQGAGVNEQFF. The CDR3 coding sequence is TGTGCCAGTAGTAGCCAGGGGGCAGGGGTGAATGAGCAGTTCTTC.

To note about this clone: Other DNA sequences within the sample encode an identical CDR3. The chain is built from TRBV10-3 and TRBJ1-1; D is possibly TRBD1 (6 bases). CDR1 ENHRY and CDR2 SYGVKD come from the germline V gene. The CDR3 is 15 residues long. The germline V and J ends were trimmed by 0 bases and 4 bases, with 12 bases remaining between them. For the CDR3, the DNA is TGTGCCATCAGTGAGTCTGAAGGGGGGGCCACTGAAGCTTTCTTT. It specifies CAISESEGGATEAFF.

This CDR3 is CASLLAGDRTDTQYF. The CDR3 DNA reads as TGTGCCAGCCTACTAGCGGGGGATCGAACAGATACGCAGTATTTT. The V gene is TRBV7-9, the J gene TRBJ2-3; 11 bases fit TRBD2. V was pared by 8 bases and J by 3 bases, with 7 bases of the junction left unmatched. CDR1 and CDR2 from the germline V gene are SEHNR and FQNEAQ (reference sequence). The CDR3 sequence is 15 residues long.

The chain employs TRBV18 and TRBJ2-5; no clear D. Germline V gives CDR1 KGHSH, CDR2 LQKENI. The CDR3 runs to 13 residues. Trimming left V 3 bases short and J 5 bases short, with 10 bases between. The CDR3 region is CASSPSFGETQYF. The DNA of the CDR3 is TGTGCCAGCTCACCGTCGTTCGGGGAGACCCAGTACTTC.

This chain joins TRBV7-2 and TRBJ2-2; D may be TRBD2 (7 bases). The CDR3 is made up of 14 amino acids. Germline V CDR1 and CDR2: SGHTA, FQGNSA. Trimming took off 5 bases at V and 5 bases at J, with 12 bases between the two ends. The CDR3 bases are TGTGCCAGCAGCGAGGGGGGGCGAACCGGGGAGCTGTTTTTT. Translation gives CASSEGGRTGELFF.

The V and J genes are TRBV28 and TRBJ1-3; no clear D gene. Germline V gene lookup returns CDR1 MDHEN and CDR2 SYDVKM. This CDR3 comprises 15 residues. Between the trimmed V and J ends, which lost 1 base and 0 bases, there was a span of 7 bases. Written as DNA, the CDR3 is TGTGCCAGCAGTTTATTACGGAGCTCTGGAAACACCATATATTTT. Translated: CASSLLRSSGNTIYF.

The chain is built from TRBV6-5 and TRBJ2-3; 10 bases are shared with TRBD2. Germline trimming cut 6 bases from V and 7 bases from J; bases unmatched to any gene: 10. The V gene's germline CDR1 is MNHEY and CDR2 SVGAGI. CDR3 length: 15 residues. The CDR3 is CASRPSGGARNTQYF. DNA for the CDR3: TGTGCCAGCAGACCCAGCGGGGGGGCCCGAAATACGCAGTATTTT.

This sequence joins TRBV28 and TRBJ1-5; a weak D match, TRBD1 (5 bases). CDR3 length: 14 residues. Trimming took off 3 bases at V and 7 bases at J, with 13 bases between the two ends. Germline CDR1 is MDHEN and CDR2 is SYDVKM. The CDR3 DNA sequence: TGTGCCAGCAGTTTTCGGGGGGACCGCCAGCCCCAGCATTTT. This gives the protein CASSFRGDRQPQHF.

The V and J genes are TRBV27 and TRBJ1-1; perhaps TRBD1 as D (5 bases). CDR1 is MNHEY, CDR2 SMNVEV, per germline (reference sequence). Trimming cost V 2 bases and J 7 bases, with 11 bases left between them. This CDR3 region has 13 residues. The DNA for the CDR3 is TGTGCCAGCAGTTTACAGGGCAGCCTTGAAGCTTTCTTT. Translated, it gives CASSLQGSLEAFF.

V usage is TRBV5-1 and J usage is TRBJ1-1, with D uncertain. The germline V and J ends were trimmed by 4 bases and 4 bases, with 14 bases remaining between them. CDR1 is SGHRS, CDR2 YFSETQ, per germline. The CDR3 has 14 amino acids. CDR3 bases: TGCGCCAGCAGCCGCCCGGCGGAAGGCACTGAAGCTTTCTTT. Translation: CASSRPAEGTEAFF. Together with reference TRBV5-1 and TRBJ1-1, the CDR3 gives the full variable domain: KAGVTQTPRYLIKTRGQQVTLSCSPISGHRSVSWYQQTPGQGLQFLFEYFSETQRNKGNFPGRFSGRQFSNSRSEMNVSTLELGDSALYLCASSRPAEGTEAFFGQGTRLTVV.

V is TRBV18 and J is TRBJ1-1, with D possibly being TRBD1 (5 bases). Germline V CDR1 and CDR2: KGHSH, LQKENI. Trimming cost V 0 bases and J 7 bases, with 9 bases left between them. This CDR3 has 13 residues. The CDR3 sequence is CASSPPGEGEAFF. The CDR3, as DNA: TGTGCCAGCTCACCACCAGGGGAGGGTGAAGCTTTCTTT.

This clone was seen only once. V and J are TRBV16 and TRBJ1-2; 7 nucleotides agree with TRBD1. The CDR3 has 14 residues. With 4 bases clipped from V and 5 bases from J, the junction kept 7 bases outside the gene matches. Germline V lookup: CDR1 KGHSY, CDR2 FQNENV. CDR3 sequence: CASSLRQGPYGYTF. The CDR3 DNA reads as TGTGCCAGCAGCCTACGACAGGGACCATATGGCTACACCTTC.

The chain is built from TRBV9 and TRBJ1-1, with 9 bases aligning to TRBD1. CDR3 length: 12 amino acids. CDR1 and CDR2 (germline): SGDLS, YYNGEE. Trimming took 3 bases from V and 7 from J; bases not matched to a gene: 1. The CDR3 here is CASSAGQGEAFF. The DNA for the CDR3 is TGTGCCAGCAGCGCGGGACAGGGTGAAGCTTTCTTT.

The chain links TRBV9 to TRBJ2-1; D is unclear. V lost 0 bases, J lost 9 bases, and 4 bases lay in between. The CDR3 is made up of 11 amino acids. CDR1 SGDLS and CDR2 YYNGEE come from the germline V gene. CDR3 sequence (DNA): TGTGCCAGCAGCGTAGAGAGTGAGCAGTTCTTC. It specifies CASSVESEQFF.

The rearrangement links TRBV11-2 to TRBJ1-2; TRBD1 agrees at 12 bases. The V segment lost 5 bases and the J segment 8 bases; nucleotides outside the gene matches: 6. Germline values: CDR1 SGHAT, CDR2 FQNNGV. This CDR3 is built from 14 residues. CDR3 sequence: CASSPGTGGLGYTF. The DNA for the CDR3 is TGTGCCAGCAGCCCCGGGACAGGGGGCTTAGGCTACACCTTC.

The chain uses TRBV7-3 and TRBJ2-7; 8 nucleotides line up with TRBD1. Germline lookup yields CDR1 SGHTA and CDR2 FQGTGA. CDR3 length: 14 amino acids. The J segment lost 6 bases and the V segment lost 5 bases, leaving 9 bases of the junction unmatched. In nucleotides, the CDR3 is TGTGCCAGCAGCCAGGGGGCAGGACGGGGCGAGCAGTACTTC. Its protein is CASSQGAGRGEQYF.